The TCR beta chain under discussion was sequenced for a study of beta chain features in type 1 diabetes. Whole-study results and caveats: Short templates might get an advantage during PCR, and this would be equal in patients and controls. Reduced insertions and increased deletions marked VDJ junctions in type 1 diabetes patients. Moderate yet significant TCRB CDR3 shortening was seen in Type 1 diabetes patients in all four CD4+ subsets. In cDNA sequencing, cells with high TCR expression could be over-represented.

The CDR3 is 15 residues long. J was trimmed by 10 bases and V by 2 bases; bases with no gene match: 7. Germline-derived CDR1 and CDR2 are MNHEY and SVGAGI. Reverse transcribing all isolated RNA meant expressed TCRB transcripts were sequenced. Assay: immunoSEQ multiplex PCR; the TCRdb copy retains only in-frame clones and omits some. The sample lists around 300,000 clones; approximately 15% were seen once. Notes on this clone: Its cognate antigen is unknown.

The sample consisted of naive CD4+ T cells from blood. This clonotype originated in a man aged 18 to 30 with type 1 diabetes. The chain uses TRBV6-5 and TRBJ1-6; 8 nucleotides line up with TRBD1. CDR3 nucleotide sequence: TGTGCCAGCAGTTACACCGGACAGGGAAAGTCACCCCTCCACTTT. Protein sequence: CASSYTGQGKSPLHF.